The 18 T cell receptor beta chains below were found in one sample sequenced in a study of control samples from healthy donors and cancer patients. Sequenced by immunoSEQ multiplex PCR; TCRdb stores in-frame clones only, minus some. The data show approximately 160,000 clones, 90% to 95% seen once. Input material: blood. The receptors stem from a woman aged 55-69 years in good health.

This sequence joins TRBV14 and TRBJ2-7; no clear D gene. The ends were cut back, 8 bases at V and 7 bases at J, with 18 bases in the middle. Germline CDR1 reads SGHDN; CDR2 reads FVKESK. The CDR3 loop spans 13 amino acids. CDR3 sequence: CASAERRYLEQYF. CDR3 DNA: TGTGCCAGCGCGGAGCGCAGGTATTTGGAGCAGTACTTC.

CDR3: CASSEGVNEKLFF. The DNA for the CDR3 is TGCGCCAGCAGTGAGGGAGTTAATGAAAAACTGTTTTTT. V usage is TRBV10-1 and J usage is TRBJ1-4; unclear D gene. Trimming stripped 2 bases from V and 4 bases from J, with 5 bases between. The CDR3 contains 13 residues. Germline V gene sequence: CDR1 WNHNN, CDR2 SYGVQD (reference sequence).

V usage is TRBV18 and J usage is TRBJ2-2; D is uncertain. This CDR3 region has 14 residues. V lost 0 bases, J lost 3 bases, and 5 bases lay in between. In germline, CDR1 is KGHSH, CDR2 LQKENI. CDR3 residues: CASSPPAYTGELFF. CDR3 DNA sequence: TGTGCCAGCTCACCACCAGCTTACACCGGGGAGCTGTTTTTT.

The chain carries TRBV14 and TRBJ2-3, with TRBD1 as a possible D gene (6 bases). With 1 base removed from V and 6 bases from J, the gap between germline ends came to 26 bases. CDR3 length equals 19 residues. Per the germline V gene, CDR1 is SGHDN and CDR2 is FVKESK. The DNA of the CDR3 is TGTGCCAGCAGCCAAGGGCCGTTTCGAGGGGGAACTATTCGCGATACGCAGTATTTT. Translating gives CASSQGPFRGGTIRDTQYF. The variable domain in full, with the rest retrieved from reference TRBV14 and TRBJ2-3, is EAGVTQFPSHSVIEKGQTVTLRCDPISGHDNLYWYRRVMGKEIKFLLHFVKESKQDESGMPNNRFLAERTGGTYSTLKVQPAELEDSGVYFCASSQGPFRGGTIRDTQYFGPGTRLTVL.

The chain employs TRBV6-5 and TRBJ2-3; TRBD1 matches at 8 bases. The CDR3 length is 15 residues. V was clipped by 0 bases and J by 7 bases; unmatched bases: 6. Germline V gives CDR1 MNHEY, CDR2 SVGAGI. CDR3 in amino acids: CASSYSRQGIHTQYF. The CDR3 DNA reads as TGTGCCAGCAGTTACTCTCGACAGGGGATCCATACGCAGTATTTT.

The rearrangement links TRBV15 to TRBJ2-7, with a possible D match to TRBD1 (6 bases). V was pared by 3 bases and J by 8 bases, with 17 bases between. This CDR3 comprises 14 residues. Germline V gene sequence: CDR1 LNHNV, CDR2 YYDKDF (reference sequence). For the CDR3, the DNA is TGTGCCACCAGCAGCCCAAAGGACAGTAATAAGCAGTACTTC. It yields the protein CATSSPKDSNKQYF.

This chain joins TRBV11-3 and TRBJ2-7; 8 bases are shared with TRBD1. The CDR3 spans 15 residues. Germline-derived CDR1 and CDR2 are SGHNT and YENEEA. Trimming at V came to 5 bases and at J to 2 bases, leaving 8 bases not matched to a gene. The CDR3, as DNA: TGTGCCAGCAGCCGAGGGACAGGACTTCCCTACGAGCAGTACTTC. Residues: CASSRGTGLPYEQYF.

For the CDR3, the DNA is TGTGCTAGTGGCCGAGATCCCTCCTACGAGCAGTACTTC. This translates into CASGRDPSYEQYF. The chain joins TRBV12-5 to TRBJ2-7; D is unresolved. V lost 6 bases, J lost 0 bases, and 9 bases lay in between. Germline CDR1 LGHNT, CDR2 FRNRAP. The CDR3 covers 13 residues.

This clone came up once. The chain carries TRBV12-5 and TRBJ2-2; possible D gene TRBD1, 6 bases. The V gene's germline CDR1 is LGHNT and CDR2 FRNRAP. The length of the CDR3 is 15 residues. The germline V and J ends were trimmed by 3 bases and 0 bases, with 8 bases remaining between them. CDR3 sequence: CASGFEGANTGELFF. The DNA of the CDR3 is TGTGCTAGTGGTTTCGAGGGGGCGAACACCGGGGAGCTGTTTTTT. Full variable domain (outside the CDR3, taken from reference TRBV12-5 and TRBJ2-2): DARVTQTPRHKVTEMGQEVTMRCQPILGHNTVFWYRQTMMQGLELLAYFRNRAPLDDSGMPKDRFSAEMPDATLATLKIQPSEPRDSAVYFCASGFEGANTGELFFGEGSRLTVL.

The chain is built from TRBV24-1 and TRBJ1-5; the match to TRBD1 covers 8 bases. Germline V gene lookup returns CDR1 KGHDR and CDR2 SFDVKD. This CDR3 has 15 residues. V shed 7 bases and J 2 bases; nucleotides not matched to a gene: 6. The CDR3 region is CATSQGGQGNQPQHF. CDR3 sequence (DNA): TGTGCCACCAGCCAGGGGGGACAGGGCAATCAGCCCCAGCATTTT.

The V gene is TRBV5-4, the J gene TRBJ2-6, with 8 bases fitting TRBD1. CDR3 size: 19 residues. Germline V lookup: CDR1 SGHNT, CDR2 YYREEE (reference sequence). Trimming at V came to 4 bases and at J to 1 base, leaving 13 bases not matched to a gene. CDR3 nucleotide sequence: TGTGCCAGCAGCCCGGGCCCGGGACAGGAATTTTCTGGGGCCAACGTCCTGACTTTC. Protein: CASSPGPGQEFSGANVLTF.

Regarding this clone: Additional DNA sequences in this sample encode the identical CDR3. The chain is built from TRBV20-1 and TRBJ1-2; D remains ambiguous. V lost 6 bases, J lost 8 bases, and 13 bases lay in between. The CDR3 loop spans 11 amino acids. CDR1 is DFQATT and CDR2 is SNEGSKA in the germline V gene (reference sequence). CDR3 residues: CSATWGRGYTF. The CDR3 bases are TGCAGTGCAACATGGGGTCGCGGCTACACCTTC.

The chain recombines TRBV6-5 with TRBJ2-4; 10 bases are shared with TRBD2. Trimming took 6 bases from V and 9 from J; bases not matched to a gene: 8. Germline CDR1 reads MNHEY; CDR2 reads SVGAGI. The CDR3 runs 14 residues. CDR3 sequence (DNA): TGTGCCAGCAGGACAATAGCGGGGGGAGGCATTCAGTACTTC. Translating gives CASRTIAGGGIQYF.

The chain employs TRBV4-3 and TRBJ2-3, with TRBD1 matching over 7 bases. CDR1 and CDR2 (germline): LGHNA, YSLEER. The CDR3 consists of 15 residues. The J segment lost 1 base and the V segment lost 4 bases, leaving 5 bases of the junction unmatched. CDR3 residues: CASSPTGYRTDTQYF. The DNA for the CDR3 is TGCGCCAGCAGCCCGACAGGGTATCGCACAGATACGCAGTATTTT.

V is TRBV27 and J is TRBJ1-4; D is possibly TRBD1 (5 bases). CDR3 length: 15 residues. CDR1 and CDR2 (germline): MNHEY, SMNVEV (reference sequence). V was trimmed by 1 base and J by 4 bases, leaving 10 bases between them. The CDR3 loop is CASSLYAGLNEKLFF. CDR3 bases: TGTGCCAGCAGTTTATATGCAGGGCTTAATGAAAAACTGTTTTTT.

The chain links TRBV2 to TRBJ1-1; perhaps TRBD1 as D (6 bases). This CDR3 region has 14 residues. Germline values: CDR1 SNHLY, CDR2 FYNNEI. Trimming took 4 bases from V and 3 from J, leaving 12 bases between them. The CDR3 nucleotides are TGTGCCAGCAGTGCAGGAGGGGGGGACACTGAAGCTTTCTTT. As protein: CASSAGGGDTEAFF.

The rearrangement joins TRBV11-2 to TRBJ1-2; TRBD1 is a possible D gene (6 bases). The germline V gene has CDR1 SGHAT and CDR2 FQNNGV. CDR3 length: 16 amino acids. V shed 2 bases and J shed 4 bases, with 17 bases lying between them. CDR3 DNA: TGTGCCAGCAGCTTAAACATGGGGGCGCAAGGCTATGGCTACACCTTC. This encodes CASSLNMGAQGYGYTF.

In this sample, this clone turned up once. The chain has TRBV7-6 and TRBJ2-2; D may be TRBD2 (7 bases). Deletions cut 7 bases from V and 6 bases from J, with 21 bases between. Per the germline V gene, CDR1 is SGHVS and CDR2 is FNYEAQ. CDR3 length: 16 amino acids. The CDR3 loop is CASTQPGGAGPGELFF. The DNA of the CDR3 is TGTGCCAGCACCCAACCGGGGGGCGCGGGCCCCGGGGAGCTGTTTTTT.